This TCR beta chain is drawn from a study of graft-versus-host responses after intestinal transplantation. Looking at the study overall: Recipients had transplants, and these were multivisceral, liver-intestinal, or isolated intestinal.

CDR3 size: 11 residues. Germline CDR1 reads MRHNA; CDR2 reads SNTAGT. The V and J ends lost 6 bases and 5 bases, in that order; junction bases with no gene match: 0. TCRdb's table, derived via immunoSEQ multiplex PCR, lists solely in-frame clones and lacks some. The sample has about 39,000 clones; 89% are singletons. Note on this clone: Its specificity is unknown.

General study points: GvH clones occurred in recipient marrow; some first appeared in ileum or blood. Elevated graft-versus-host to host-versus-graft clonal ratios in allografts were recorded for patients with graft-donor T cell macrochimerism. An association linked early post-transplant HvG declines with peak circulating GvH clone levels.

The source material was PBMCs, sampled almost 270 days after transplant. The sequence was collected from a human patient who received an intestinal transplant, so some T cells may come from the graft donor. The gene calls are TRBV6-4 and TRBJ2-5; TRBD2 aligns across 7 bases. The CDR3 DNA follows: TGTGCCAGCAGGACTAGCGAGACCCAGTACTTC. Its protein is CASRTSETQYF.